This TCR beta chain derives from a study of Ad26.COV2.S vaccination and SARS-CoV-2 variants. Study as a whole: Once, or twice with 56 days between doses, Ad26.COV2.S was given intramuscularly. The study, taken as a whole, reports: Among vaccine recipients, spike-specific TCR breadth exceeded that of placebo recipients. Reportedly, after vaccination the spike-specific CD8+ and CD4+ T cell responses displayed substantial breadth.

Produced via immunoSEQ multiplex PCR; TCRdb's table is partial and in-frame only. Among under 500,000 clones listed, 92% were seen once. Germline V gives CDR1 SGHVS, CDR2 FQNEAQ. V gave up 5 bases and J gave up 6 bases; unmatched junction bases: 9. CDR3 length: 15 amino acids. Treatment in this sample: approximately 18 received Ad26.COV2.S at low or high dose, single or two shots; about five received placebo; per-sample allocation not given. Repertoires come from day 63 after the first vaccine or placebo injection. About this clone: As yet, its antigen is unknown.

This chain joins TRBV7-8 and TRBJ2-2; 7 bases agree with TRBD1. The input for sequencing was peripheral blood, taken in a trial of Ad26.COV2.S vaccine versus placebo. The origin of this receptor is a person between 18 and 65 years old who received the Ad26.COV2.S COVID-19 vaccine or a placebo. CDR3 amino acids: CASSPGTGTAGELFF. The CDR3 DNA sequence: TGTGCCAGCAGCCCGGGAACGGGGACAGCCGGGGAGCTGTTTTTT.